This T cell receptor (beta chain) appears in the sequencing data of a study of blood T cell repertoires in COVID-19. Study overall: Sites in the United States, Italy and Spain provided acute and convalescent COVID-19 samples. The analysed material was cDNA or gDNA that came from T cells, B-cell-depleted T cells, or PBMCs.

Germline assignment: CDR1 MDHEN and CDR2 SYDVKM. The CDR3 sequence is 16 residues long. The germline V and J ends were trimmed by 1 base and 6 bases, with 15 bases remaining between them. Libraries were prepared by immunoSEQ multiplex PCR; TCRdb keeps only in-frame clonotypes and omits some of them. The sample records roughly 280,000 clones, over 85% being singletons. Resolution of symptoms, clearance, or two negative PCRs was present in recovered Cohort 3 donors. This chain links TRBV28 with TRBJ2-2, with D possibly matching TRBD1 (6 bases). Sequenced sample: PBMCs or T cells enriched from blood (not recorded which). The receptor comes from a woman aged 55-69 years who had recovered from COVID-19. The DNA of the CDR3 is TGTGCCAGCAGTTTATCAACAGGGCAGGAGGCCGGGGAGCTGTTTTTT. Translation gives CASSLSTGQEAGELFF.